The clone carrying this T cell receptor beta chain has a count of ten or more. Antigen: not known. Time point indicated: newly diagnosed GD, antithyroid drugs for less than 3 months. PBMC RNA served as the TCR library source. This record comes from a study of regulatory T cells in long-lasting Graves disease. Whole-study findings and limits: Only a small sample size was used, which may have cut accuracy.

Looked up from germline, CDR1 is MNHEY and CDR2 is SMNVEV (reference sequence). V was pared by 7 bases and J by 10 bases, with 20 bases between. CDR3 length: 14 residues. iRepertoire HTBI primers and Arm-PCR of CDR3 regions built TCR beta libraries. TCRdb re-derived calls from the multiplex PCR reads in MiXCR, one entry per CDR3 protein. Of roughly 560,000 distinct CDR3 sequences in the sample, roughly 16% are singletons; the top ten hold just under 25%. Another study also made use of these data, one on T cells in Graves' hyperthyroidism and ophthalmopathy.

Sequences were derived from peripheral blood mononuclear cells (PBMCs), sampled at new diagnosis, from a patient treated with antithyroid drugs. This clonotype was sampled from a woman aged 35 to 59 with Graves disease. The J gene is TRBJ1-5, the V gene TRBV27; no firm D call. The chain's CDR3 is CASTTIRSPGPQHF. CDR3 DNA sequence: TGTGCCAGCACCACCATCAGGAGCCCGGGACCCCAGCATTTT.